The 17 T cell receptor beta chains listed next were all sequenced from one sample in a study of Ad26.COV2.S vaccination and SARS-CoV-2 variants (dated by TCRdb to about 2021). What this sample's treatment or condition label stands for: around 19 received Ad26.COV2.S at low or high dose, single or two shots; 5 received placebo; per-sample allocation not given. For vaccine and placebo recipients, the sequenced repertoires came from samples collected on day 63 after the first injection. The protocol used for the library was the immunoSEQ multiplex PCR assay. TCRdb took this table from immuneACCESS and kept in-frame rearrangements with V and J called. Such tables lack part of the clones; where checked against another copy, unresolved V genes explain under half of the gap, and the rest is unexplained. The sample data list around 270,000 clones, and roughly nine tenths of these were observed just once. Together, the top ten hold less than 3% of the sample.

Material: peripheral blood, obtained in a trial of Ad26.COV2.S vaccine versus placebo. Every receptor here comes from a person aged 18-65 years who received the Ad26.COV2.S COVID-19 vaccine or a placebo.

V usage is TRBV4-1 and J usage is TRBJ1-4; D gene uncertain. The germline gives CDR1 MGHRA, CDR2 YSYEKL. Trimming pared 5 bases from V and 0 bases from J, leaving 10 bases between. The CDR3 loop spans 15 amino acids. The CDR3 loop is CASSWTLATNEKLFF. DNA of the CDR3: TGCGCCAGCAGCTGGACTCTTGCAACTAATGAAAAACTGTTTTTT.

The chain combines TRBV4-1 with TRBJ2-1, with D unresolved. The CDR3 loop spans 12 amino acids. The V end lost 1 base, the J end lost 7 bases, and 5 bases lay between the germline ends. Germline CDR1 reads MGHRA; CDR2 reads YSYEKL. CDR3 amino acids: CASSQASNEQFF. The DNA of the CDR3 is TGCGCCAGCAGCCAAGCCTCAAATGAGCAGTTCTTC.

The genes are TRBV5-5 and TRBJ1-2; 9 bases fit TRBD1. The CDR3 runs 16 residues. The junction had 8 bases not matched to a gene; V was cut back by 2 bases and J by 3 bases. The germline V gene encodes CDR1 SGHKS and CDR2 YYEKEE (reference sequence). CDR3: CASSLGWDRADYGYTF. The DNA for the CDR3 is TGTGCCAGCAGCTTAGGTTGGGACAGGGCGGACTATGGCTACACCTTC.

V is TRBV7-2 and J is TRBJ2-7; TRBD2 matches at 7 bases. CDR3 length equals 14 residues. The germline CDR1 and CDR2 sequences are SGHTA and FQGNSA. V lost 5 bases, J lost 2 bases, and 6 bases stayed unmatched. CDR3 in DNA: TGTGCCAGCAGCCTGACCGGGACTACCTACGAGCAGTACTTC. Amino acids: CASSLTGTTYEQYF. The full variable domain, completed using reference TRBV7-2 and TRBJ2-7, is GAGVSQSPSNKVTEKGKDVELRCDPISGHTALYWYRQSLGQGLEFLIYFQGNSAPDKSGLPSDRFSAERTGGSVSTLTIQRTQQEDSAVYLCASSLTGTTYEQYFGPGTRLTVT.

The rearrangement joins TRBV2 to TRBJ1-3; no clear D. V was clipped by 6 bases and J by 0 bases, with 9 bases between them. This CDR3 spans 14 amino acids. Per germline, CDR1 SNHLY and CDR2 FYNNEI. Here the CDR3 reads CASSILSSGNTIYF. In nucleotides, the CDR3 is TGTGCCAGCAGCATACTTTCCTCTGGAAACACCATATATTTT.

The chain employs TRBV29-1 and TRBJ2-4; 10 nucleotides align to TRBD2. Germline V gene data show CDR1 as SQVTM and CDR2 as ANQGSEA. There are 15 residues in the CDR3. J lost 8 bases, V lost 3 bases, and 10 bases had no gene match. DNA of the CDR3: TGCAGCGTTGACCTAGCGGGAGACTTAGTGGACATTCAGTACTTC. Translation: CSVDLAGDLVDIQYF.

The chain recombines TRBV4-1 with TRBJ1-4; tentatively, D is TRBD1 (6 bases). Germline V gene data show CDR1 as MGHRA and CDR2 as YSYEKL. Deletions cut 4 bases from V and 7 bases from J, with 7 bases between. The CDR3 length is 12 residues. In nucleotides, the CDR3 is TGCGCCAGCAGCCTACAGGGTGAAAAACTGTTTTTT. Amino acids: CASSLQGEKLFF.

The gene calls are TRBV21-1 and TRBJ2-7. TRBV21-1 is noted as a pseudogene. The CDR3 sequence is 16 residues long. This chain's CDR3 is CASSKEIDGSTYEQYV. CDR3 DNA sequence: TGTGCCAGCAGCAAAGAAATCGACGGATCCACCTACGAGCAGTACGTC.

CDR3 amino acids: CASSQTHETSPDTQYF. In nucleotides, the CDR3 is TGCGCCAGCAGCCAAACGCATGAGACTAGTCCAGATACGCAGTATTTT. The chain combines TRBV4-3 with TRBJ2-3, with D perhaps TRBD2 (6 bases). The germline V gene has CDR1 LGHNA and CDR2 YSLEER. Trimming shortened V by 2 bases and J by 4 bases, and 16 bases separated the two germline ends. The CDR3 is 16 amino acids.

This clone was picked up one time. The chain couples TRBV6-2 or TRBV6-3 to TRBJ1-5; D call uncertain. The CDR3 contains 16 residues. The ends were cut back, 4 bases at V and 0 bases at J, with 13 bases in the middle. Germline V gene data show CDR1 as MNHEY and CDR2 as SVGEGT. CDR3 in amino acids: CASSSPTLHSNQPQHF. CDR3 nucleotide sequence: TGTGCCAGCAGTTCGCCGACACTTCATAGCAATCAGCCCCAGCATTTT.

This chain links TRBV24-1 with TRBJ2-1, with TRBD2 as a possible D gene (6 bases). In germline, CDR1 is KGHDR, CDR2 SFDVKD. This CDR3 spans 17 amino acids. V was clipped by 1 base and J by 3 bases, with 15 bases between them. CDR3 in DNA: TGTGCCACCAGTGATTTCGTTGCGGGGACGGGCTACAATGAGCAGTTCTTC. Translated: CATSDFVAGTGYNEQFF.

The chain links TRBV9 to TRBJ2-5; no clear D. The CDR3 is 14 residues long. Trimming cost V 0 bases and J 1 base, with 7 bases left between them. Germline V gene data show CDR1 as SGDLS and CDR2 as YYNGEE. The CDR3 here is CASSVGSLQETQYF. The CDR3 nucleotides are TGTGCCAGCAGCGTAGGGAGCCTCCAAGAGACCCAGTACTTC. The full variable domain, its missing parts supplied by reference TRBV9 and TRBJ2-5, is DSGVTQTPKHLITATGQRVTLRCSPRSGDLSVYWYQQSLDQGLQFLIQYYNGEERAKGNILERFSAQQFPDLHSELNLSSLELGDSALYFCASSVGSLQETQYFGPGTRLLVL.

The rearrangement uses TRBV2 and TRBJ1-3; 12 nucleotides line up with TRBD1. The ends lost 4 bases at V and 3 bases at J; junction bases unmatched: 7. Germline loops: CDR1 SNHLY, CDR2 FYNNEI. The CDR3 runs to 17 residues. The CDR3 spells CASSAGTGGFVGNTIYF. The CDR3 coding sequence is TGTGCCAGCAGTGCGGGGACAGGGGGCTTCGTTGGAAACACCATATATTTT.

This chain connects TRBV9 to TRBJ2-5, with D uncertain. The CDR3 is 14 amino acids. Germline V gives CDR1 SGDLS, CDR2 YYNGEE. Trimming left V 0 bases short and J 2 bases short, with 8 bases between. The CDR3 region is CASSVADLQETQYF. CDR3 in DNA: TGTGCCAGCAGCGTAGCCGACTTACAAGAGACCCAGTACTTC.

The V call is TRBV25-1, the J call TRBJ2-1; D possibly corresponds to TRBD1 (5 bases). Germline assignment: CDR1 MGHDK and CDR2 SYGVNS. The V gene lost 1 base and the J gene lost 0 bases, with 10 bases spanning the gap. CDR3 length: 16 residues. In DNA, the CDR3 is TGTGCCAGCAGTGAATTGGGGCAGAGCTCCTACAATGAGCAGTTCTTC. Its translation: CASSELGQSSYNEQFF. Full variable domain (remainder filled in from reference TRBV25-1 and TRBJ2-1): EADIYQTPRYLVIGTGKKITLECSQTMGHDKMYWYQQDPGMELHLIHYSYGVNSTEKGDLSSESTVSRIRTEHFPLTLESARPSHTSQYLCASSELGQSSYNEQFFGPGTRLTVL.

This clone was recorded only once. The chain joins TRBV18 to TRBJ2-1, with 8 bases fitting TRBD2. CDR3 size: 19 residues. Trimming took 0 bases from V and 2 from J; bases not matched to a gene: 12. Germline V gives CDR1 KGHSH, CDR2 LQKENI. CDR3 sequence reads: CASSPPILGLGPAYNEQFF. The CDR3 DNA sequence: TGTGCCAGCTCACCACCGATCCTGGGACTAGGACCTGCCTACAATGAGCAGTTCTTC.

The chain links TRBV5-5 to TRBJ2-1; no reliable D call. The germline gives CDR1 SGHKS, CDR2 YYEKEE (reference sequence). There are 15 residues in the CDR3. V dropped 2 bases and J dropped 0 bases, with 9 bases sitting between them. The DNA for the CDR3 is TGTGCCAGCAGCTTAGGCGTAAACTCCTACAATGAGCAGTTCTTC. It yields the protein CASSLGVNSYNEQFF.